Only a few counts were recorded for the clone carrying this T cell receptor (beta chain). Its specificity is unknown. Trimming took 0 bases from V and 0 from J, leaving 5 bases between them. CDR1 is SGDLS and CDR2 is YYNGEE in the germline V gene. The CDR3 is made up of 14 amino acids. This record comes from a study of CD8+ T cells in alopecia areata. Study-level points and caveats: Significant decreases in scalp clonality and expanded CD8+ clones followed tofacitinib treatment.

The sample's treatment: oral pan-JAK inhibitor, 5-10 mg twice daily. Reverse transcribed after extraction, RNA yielded cDNA as the sequencing template. Assay used: immunoSEQ multiplex PCR; TCRdb lists only in-frame clones, some missing. This sample has about 120,000 clones; about 60% occur once, and the top ten carry 9.5% to 15%. The sequences come from CD8+ T cells sorted from blood, collected at week 24, from a patient treated with tofacitinib. The chain carries TRBV9 and TRBJ2-3; D ambiguous. The TCR comes from a human donor with alopecia areata. CDR3 loop: CASSVVGSTDTQYF. The CDR3 DNA reads TGTGCCAGCAGCGTAGTGGGTAGCACAGATACGCAGTATTTT. Full variable domain (rest looked up from reference TRBV9 and TRBJ2-3): DSGVTQTPKHLITATGQRVTLRCSPRSGDLSVYWYQQSLDQGLQFLIQYYNGEERAKGNILERFSAQQFPDLHSELNLSSLELGDSALYFCASSVVGSTDTQYFGPGTRLTVL.